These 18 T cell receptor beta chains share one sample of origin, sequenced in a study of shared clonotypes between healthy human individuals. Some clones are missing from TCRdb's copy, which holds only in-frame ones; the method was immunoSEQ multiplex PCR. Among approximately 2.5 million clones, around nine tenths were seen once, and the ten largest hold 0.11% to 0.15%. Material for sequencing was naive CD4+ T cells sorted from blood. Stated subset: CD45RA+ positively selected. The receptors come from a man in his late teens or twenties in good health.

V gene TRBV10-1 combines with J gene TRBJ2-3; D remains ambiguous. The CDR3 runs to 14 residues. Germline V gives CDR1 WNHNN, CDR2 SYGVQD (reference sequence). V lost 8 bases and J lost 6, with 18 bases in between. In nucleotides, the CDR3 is TGCGCCAGCGGACCGACCCTTAGCTCCGATACGCAGTATTTT. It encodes CASGPTLSSDTQYF.

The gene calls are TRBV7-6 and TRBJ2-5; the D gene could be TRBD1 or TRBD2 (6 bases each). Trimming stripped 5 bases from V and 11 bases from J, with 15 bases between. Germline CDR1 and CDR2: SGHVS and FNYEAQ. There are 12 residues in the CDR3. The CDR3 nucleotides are TGTGCCAGCAGCGCGCGGGACACGGAGCAGTACTTC. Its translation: CASSARDTEQYF.

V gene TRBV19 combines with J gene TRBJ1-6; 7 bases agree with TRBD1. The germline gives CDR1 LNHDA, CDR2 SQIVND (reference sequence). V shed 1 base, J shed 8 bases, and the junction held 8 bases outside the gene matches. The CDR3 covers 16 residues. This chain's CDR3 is CASSIVQGGFDSPLHF. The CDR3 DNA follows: TGTGCCAGTAGTATAGTTCAGGGGGGGTTTGATTCACCCCTCCACTTT.

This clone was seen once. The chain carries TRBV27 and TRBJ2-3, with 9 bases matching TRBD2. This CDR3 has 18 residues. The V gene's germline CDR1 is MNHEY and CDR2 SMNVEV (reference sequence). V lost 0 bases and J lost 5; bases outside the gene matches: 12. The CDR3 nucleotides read TGTGCCAGCAGTTTATCGAGGCTGGGCGGGGGGGCCCAAGATACGCAGTATTTT. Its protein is CASSLSRLGGGAQDTQYF.

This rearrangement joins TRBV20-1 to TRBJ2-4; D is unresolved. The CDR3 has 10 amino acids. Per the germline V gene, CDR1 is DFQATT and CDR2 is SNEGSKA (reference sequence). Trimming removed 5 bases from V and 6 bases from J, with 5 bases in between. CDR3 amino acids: CSAPGNIQYF. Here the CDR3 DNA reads TGCAGTGCTCCCGGAAACATTCAGTACTTC.

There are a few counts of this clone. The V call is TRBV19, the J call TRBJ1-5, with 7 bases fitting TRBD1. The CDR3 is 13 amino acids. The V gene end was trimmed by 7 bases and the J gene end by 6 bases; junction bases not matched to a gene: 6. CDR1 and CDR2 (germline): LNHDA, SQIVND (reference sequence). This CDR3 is CASNDRVGQPQHF. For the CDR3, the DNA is TGTGCCAGTAACGACAGGGTTGGTCAGCCCCAGCATTTT.

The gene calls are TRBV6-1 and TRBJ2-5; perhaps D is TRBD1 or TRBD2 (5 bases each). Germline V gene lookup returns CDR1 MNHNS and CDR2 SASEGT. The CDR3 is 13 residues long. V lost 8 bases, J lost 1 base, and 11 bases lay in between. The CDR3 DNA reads TGTGCCAGCGCTCGGGGCCTCCAAGAGACCCAGTACTTC. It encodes CASARGLQETQYF.

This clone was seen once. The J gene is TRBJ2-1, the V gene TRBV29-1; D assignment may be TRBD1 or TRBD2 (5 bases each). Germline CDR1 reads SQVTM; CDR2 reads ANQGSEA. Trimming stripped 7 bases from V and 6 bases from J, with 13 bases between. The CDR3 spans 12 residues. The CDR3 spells CSAVGTLNEQFF. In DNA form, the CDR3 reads TGCAGCGCCGTAGGGACCCTCAATGAGCAGTTCTTC.

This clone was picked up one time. The CDR3 spells CASSLARREDEQYF. CDR3 in DNA: TGTGCCAGCAGCTTAGCGAGGAGGGAAGACGAGCAGTACTTC. The genes are TRBV11-2 and TRBJ2-7, with D maybe TRBD2 (6 bases). The V gene's germline CDR1 is SGHAT and CDR2 FQNNGV. The CDR3 sequence is 14 residues long. Trimming removed 1 base at V and 5 bases at J, with 12 bases between. Using reference TRBV11-2 and TRBJ2-7 for the parts outside the CDR3, the full variable domain is EAGVAQSPRYKIIEKRQSVAFWCNPISGHATLYWYQQILGQGPKLLIQFQNNGVVDDSQLPKDRFSAERLKGVDSTLKIQPAKLEDSAVYLCASSLARREDEQYFGPGTRLTVT.

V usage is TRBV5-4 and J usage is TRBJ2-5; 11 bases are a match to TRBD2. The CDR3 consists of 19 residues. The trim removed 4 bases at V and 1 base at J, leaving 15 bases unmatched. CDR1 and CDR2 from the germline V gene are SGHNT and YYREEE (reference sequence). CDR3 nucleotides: TGTGCCAGCAGCCGAATACTAGCGGGAGCAACCCTATCCCAAGAGACCCAGTACTTC. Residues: CASSRILAGATLSQETQYF.

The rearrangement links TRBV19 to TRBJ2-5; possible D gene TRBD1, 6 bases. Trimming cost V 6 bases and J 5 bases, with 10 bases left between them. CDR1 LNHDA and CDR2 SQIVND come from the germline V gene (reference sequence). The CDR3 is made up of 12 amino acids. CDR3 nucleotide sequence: TGTGCCAGTAGGGGGGCTTGGGAGACCCAGTACTTC. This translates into CASRGAWETQYF.

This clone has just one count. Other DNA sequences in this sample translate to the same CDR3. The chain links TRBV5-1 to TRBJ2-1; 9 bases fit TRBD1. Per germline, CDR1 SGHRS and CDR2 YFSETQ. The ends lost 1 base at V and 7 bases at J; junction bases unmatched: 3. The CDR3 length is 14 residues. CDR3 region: CASSLTGGLNEQFF. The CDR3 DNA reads TGCGCCAGCAGCTTGACAGGGGGCTTAAATGAGCAGTTCTTC.

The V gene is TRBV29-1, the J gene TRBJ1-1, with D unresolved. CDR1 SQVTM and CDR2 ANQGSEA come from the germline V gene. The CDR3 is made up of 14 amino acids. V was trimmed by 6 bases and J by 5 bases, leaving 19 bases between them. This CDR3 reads CSVTARLSGTEAFF. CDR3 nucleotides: TGCAGCGTGACGGCGAGGCTATCGGGGACTGAAGCTTTCTTT.

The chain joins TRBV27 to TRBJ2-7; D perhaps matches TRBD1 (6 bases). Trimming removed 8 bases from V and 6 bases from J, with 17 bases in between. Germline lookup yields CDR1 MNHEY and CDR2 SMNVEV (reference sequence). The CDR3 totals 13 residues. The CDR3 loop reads CASWGTLGSEQYF. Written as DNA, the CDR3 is TGTGCCAGCTGGGGGACACTGGGTTCCGAGCAGTACTTC.

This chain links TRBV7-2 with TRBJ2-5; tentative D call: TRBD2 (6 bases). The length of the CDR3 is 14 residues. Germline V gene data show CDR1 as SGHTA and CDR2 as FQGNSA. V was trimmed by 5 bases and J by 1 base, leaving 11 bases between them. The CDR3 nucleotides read TGTGCCAGCAGCCCTAACGGGGGCCAAGAGACCCAGTACTTC. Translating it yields CASSPNGGQETQYF.

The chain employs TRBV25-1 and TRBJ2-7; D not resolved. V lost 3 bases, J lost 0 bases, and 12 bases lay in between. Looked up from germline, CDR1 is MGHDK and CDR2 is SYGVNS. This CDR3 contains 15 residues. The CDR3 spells CASSDDTRSSYEQYF. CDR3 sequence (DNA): TGTGCCAGCAGTGATGACACCAGGAGCTCCTACGAGCAGTACTTC.

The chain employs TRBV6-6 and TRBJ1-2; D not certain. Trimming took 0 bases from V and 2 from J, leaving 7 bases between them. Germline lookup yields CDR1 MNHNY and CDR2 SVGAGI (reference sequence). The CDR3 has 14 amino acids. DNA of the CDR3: TGTGCCAGCAGTTACTCGGGCCGCAACTATGGCTACACCTTC. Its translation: CASSYSGRNYGYTF.

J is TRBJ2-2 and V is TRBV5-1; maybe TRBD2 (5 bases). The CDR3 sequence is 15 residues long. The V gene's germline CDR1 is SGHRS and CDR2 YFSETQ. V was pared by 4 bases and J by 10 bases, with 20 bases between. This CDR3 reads CASSLDFRLLEELFF. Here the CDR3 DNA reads TGCGCCAGCAGCCTGGACTTTCGCCTGCTGGAGGAGCTGTTTTTT.